This TCR beta chain appears in the sequencing data of a study of long-term antiretroviral therapy in people with HIV. The study, taken as a whole, reports: When set beside controls, HIV repertoires had CDR3 length ranges that were narrower.

Version v3.0 of the immunoSEQ assay was performed at survey level. TCRdb keeps only in-frame clones here, not all; method: immunoSEQ multiplex PCR. The sample yields under 25,000 clones, around 85% seen once. CDR1 and CDR2 from the germline V gene are SQVTM and ANQGSEA. CDR3 length: 13 residues. V was trimmed by 7 bases and J by 5 bases, leaving 15 bases between them. Comment on this clone: Its matching antigen is unknown.

J is TRBJ2-1 and V is TRBV29-1, with D possibly called TRBD1 or TRBD2 (5 bases each). The clonotype was recovered from a man aged 35 to 55 with HIV. The material was unsorted PBMCs, obtained 1.6 years after starting antiretroviral therapy. CDR3 in amino acids: CSAHQGRDNEQFF. The DNA of the CDR3 is TGCAGCGCCCACCAGGGACGAGACAATGAGCAGTTCTTC.